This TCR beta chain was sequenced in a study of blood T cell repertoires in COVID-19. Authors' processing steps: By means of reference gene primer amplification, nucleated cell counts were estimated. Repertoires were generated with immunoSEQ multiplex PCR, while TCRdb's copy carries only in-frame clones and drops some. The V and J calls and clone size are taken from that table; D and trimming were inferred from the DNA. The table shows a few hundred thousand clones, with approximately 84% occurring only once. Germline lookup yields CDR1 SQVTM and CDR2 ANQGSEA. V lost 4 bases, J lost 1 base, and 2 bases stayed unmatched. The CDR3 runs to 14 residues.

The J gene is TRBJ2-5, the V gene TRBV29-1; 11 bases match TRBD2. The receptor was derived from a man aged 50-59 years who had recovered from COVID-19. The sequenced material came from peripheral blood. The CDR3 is CSVAGTSGQETQYF. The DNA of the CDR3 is TGCAGCGTTGCCGGGACTAGCGGCCAAGAGACCCAGTACTTC. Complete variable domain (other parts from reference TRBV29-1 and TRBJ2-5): SAVISQKPSRDICQRGTSLTIQCQVDSQVTMMFWYRQQPGQSLTLIATANQGSEATYESGFVIDKFPISRPNLTFSTLTVSNMSPEDSSIYLCSVAGTSGQETQYFGPGTRLLVL.